The 13 T cell receptor beta chains below come from one sample, sequenced in a study of molecular identifiers for immune sequencing clone quantification (dated by TCRdb to the late 2010s). Receptor amplification or capture employed PCR. Instrument on record: Illumina HiSeq 4000. The public reads were run again by TCRdb, first through fastp at Q25 and then through MiXCR, and only productive beta chains were kept. A single entry per CDR3 protein holds the most common genes and DNA from its merged rows. Recorded for this sample are around 480,000 distinct CDR3 sequences; 20% to 25% of them occurred a single time. Of the sample, approximately 0.84% falls within the top ten clones. The source material was naive CD8+ T cells from blood, with Jurkat cell RNA spiked in. The meaning of the sample's cell subset or site label: FACS-sorted CD8+CD4-CCR7+CD45RA+ naive T cells. These receptors all stem from a human donor in good health. Some libraries in this study had Jurkat cell RNA spiked in.

V and J are TRBV6-6 and TRBJ2-7, with unresolved D. In germline, CDR1 is MNHNY, CDR2 SVGAGI (reference sequence). V lost 5 bases, J lost 5 bases, and 10 bases lay in between. The CDR3 totals 12 residues. CDR3 in amino acids: CASSRPQNEQYF. In DNA form, the CDR3 reads TGTGCCAGCAGTCGCCCCCAAAACGAGCAGTACTTC.

This clonotype has ten or more counts. The chain has TRBV12-3 or TRBV12-4 and TRBJ2-7; D is perhaps TRBD2 (7 bases). This CDR3 has 14 residues. The ends were cut back, 3 bases at V and 2 bases at J, with 11 bases in the middle. Written as DNA, the CDR3 is TGTGCCAGCAGTTTTGCGGGGGCCGCCTACGAGCAGTACTTC. This encodes CASSFAGAAYEQYF.

The chain employs TRBV19 and TRBJ2-7; TRBD1 matches at 7 bases. Germline values: CDR1 LNHDA, CDR2 SQIVND (reference sequence). V shed 5 bases and J 2 bases; nucleotides not matched to a gene: 9. The CDR3 totals 15 residues. CDR3 sequence: CASSARQGSPYEQYF. Written as DNA, the CDR3 is TGTGCCAGTAGTGCCCGACAGGGTTCGCCCTACGAGCAGTACTTC.

The chain recombines TRBV20-1 with TRBJ2-7, with D uncertain. V was cut by 5 bases and J by 0 bases, with 14 bases left in between. Germline V CDR1 and CDR2: DFQATT, SNEGSKA (reference sequence). This CDR3 region has 14 residues. The CDR3 loop is CSAGVEGHSYEQYF. CDR3 in DNA: TGCAGTGCTGGAGTAGAAGGGCACTCCTACGAGCAGTACTTC.

The gene calls are TRBV12-3 or TRBV12-4 and TRBJ2-2, with 8 nucleotides matching TRBD2. The length of the CDR3 is 15 residues. V lost 5 bases, J lost 0 bases, and 2 bases stayed unmatched. The CDR3 DNA reads TGTGCCAGCAGTACGGGACTAGCGAACACCGGGGAGCTGTTTTTT. Its protein product is CASSTGLANTGELFF.

This clonotype was picked up many times. The chain recombines TRBV2 with TRBJ2-3, with a tentative D call TRBD2 (5 bases). Trimming removed 4 bases at V and 2 bases at J, with 16 bases between. Germline CDR1 is SNHLY and CDR2 is FYNNEI. The CDR3 is 16 residues long. CDR3 DNA sequence: TGTGCCAGCAGTGTGGCTAGCCGTCGGTCCACAGATACGCAGTATTTT. It is translated as CASSVASRRSTDTQYF. The full variable domain, rest sourced from reference TRBV2 and TRBJ2-3, is EPEVTQTPSHQVTQMGQEVILRCVPISNHLYFYWYRQILGQKVEFLVSFYNNEISEKSEIFDDQFSVERPDGSNFTLKIRSTKLEDSAMYFCASSVASRRSTDTQYFGPGTRLTVL.

This clonotype was recorded at least ten times. The chain recombines TRBV2 with TRBJ1-5; 7 bases align to TRBD1. CDR1 SNHLY and CDR2 FYNNEI come from the germline V gene. The CDR3 runs 16 residues. V was clipped by 2 bases and J by 5 bases; unmatched bases: 9. The CDR3 region is CASSEPPATGYQPQHF. In DNA, the CDR3 is TGTGCCAGCAGTGAACCCCCCGCGACAGGGTATCAGCCCCAGCATTTT. The complete variable domain, with remaining parts taken from reference TRBV2 and TRBJ1-5, reads EPEVTQTPSHQVTQMGQEVILRCVPISNHLYFYWYRQILGQKVEFLVSFYNNEISEKSEIFDDQFSVERPDGSNFTLKIRSTKLEDSAMYFCASSEPPATGYQPQHFGDGTRLSIL.

This clonotype was observed a few times. The rearrangement links TRBV30 to TRBJ1-2; the match to TRBD1 covers 7 bases. Germline V gives CDR1 GTSNPN, CDR2 SVGIG (reference sequence). CDR3 length: 13 residues. With 0 bases clipped from V and 8 bases from J, the junction kept 6 bases outside the gene matches. The CDR3 DNA is TGTGCCTGGAGTGTTTCACAGGGGATAGGCTACACCTTC. It translates to CAWSVSQGIGYTF.

A note on this clonotype: Possible read error: a much larger clone is one base away. The gene calls are TRBV30 and TRBJ2-3; 15 bases line up with TRBD2. The germline V gene has CDR1 GTSNPN and CDR2 SVGIG (reference sequence). This CDR3 is built from 15 residues. CDR3: CGWTSGGVSTDTQYF. The CDR3 nucleotides read TGTGGCTGGACTAGCGGGGGGGTTAGCACAGATACGCAGTATTTT.

The chain joins TRBV27 to TRBJ2-3; D is unresolved. Trimming pared 5 bases from V and 0 bases from J, leaving 12 bases between. CDR1 MNHEY and CDR2 SMNVEV come from the germline V gene (reference sequence). The CDR3 spans 15 residues. CDR3 sequence (DNA): TGTGCCAGCAGTCCCCGCAGCCCTAGCACAGATACGCAGTATTTT. Its translation: CASSPRSPSTDTQYF.

J is TRBJ2-5 and V is TRBV20-1, with D possibly being TRBD2 (6 bases). V lost 2 bases and J lost 2, with 15 bases in between. Germline assignment: CDR1 DFQATT and CDR2 SNEGSKA (reference sequence). This CDR3 region has 15 residues. The CDR3: CSARNGRGGQETQYF. The CDR3 DNA is TGCAGTGCTAGAAATGGGCGGGGCGGGCAAGAGACCCAGTACTTC.

This clonotype turned up a few times. The chain carries TRBV28 and TRBJ1-1; D possibly corresponds to TRBD1 (5 bases). From germline, CDR1 is MDHEN and CDR2 SYDVKM. Deletions cut 6 bases from V and 10 bases from J, with 21 bases between. The CDR3 spans 14 residues. The CDR3 region has the DNA TGTGCCAGCAGATCCGGCAGGGCGGGGGAGGGAGCTTTCTTT. It yields the protein CASRSGRAGEGAFF. The full variable domain, in which reference TRBV28 and TRBJ1-1 provide the parts outside the CDR3, is DVKVTQSSRYLVKRTGEKVFLECVQDMDHENMFWYRQDPGLGLRLIYFSYDVKMKEKGDIPEGYSVSREKKERFSLILESASTNQTSMYLCASRSGRAGEGAFFGQGTRLTVV.

The chain is built from TRBV4-3 and TRBJ1-5; D not resolved. Germline V gene data show CDR1 as LGHNA and CDR2 as YSLEER. This CDR3 has 15 residues. V lost 0 bases, J lost 3 bases, and 9 bases lay in between. The CDR3 DNA reads as TGCGCCAGCAGCCAAGACCGAACAGACAATCAGCCCCAGCATTTT. Translated, it gives CASSQDRTDNQPQHF.